This TCR beta chain is drawn from a study of regulatory T cells in long-lasting Graves disease. Library construction for TCR beta used iRepertoire HTBI primers and Arm-PCR of CDR3 regions. Each CDR3 protein is one row after TCRdb ran MiXCR on the multiplex PCR reads. The repertoire holds approximately 560,000 distinct CDR3 sequences, with about 16% as singletons. General study points: Few sampled subjects may have lowered accuracy.

On this clonotype itself: The antigen remains unidentified.

As for time point: newly diagnosed GD, antithyroid drugs for less than 3 months. Scientists built the TCR library using RNA that was extracted from PBMCs. Trimming removed 5 bases from V and 2 bases from J, with 17 bases in between. The CDR3 extends over 16 amino acids. In germline, CDR1 is SGHTA, CDR2 FQGNSA. This same sample was also taken into another study, of T cells in Graves' hyperthyroidism and ophthalmopathy. That source adds: TCR CDR3 regions were first amplified by RT-PCR with HTBI primers.

The TCR was taken from a man aged 18 to 29 with Graves disease. Here the sequenced sample was peripheral blood mononuclear cells (PBMCs), taken at new diagnosis, from a patient treated with antithyroid drugs. The chain combines TRBV7-2 with TRBJ2-3; D is perhaps TRBD2 (6 bases). CDR3 in DNA: TGTGCCAGCAGCGCCGGGACTTACGCTCCCACAGATACGCAGTATTTT. The encoded protein is CASSAGTYAPTDTQYF.